This is a list of T cell receptor beta chains from one sample in a study of blood T cell repertoires in COVID-19. Only in-frame clones appear in the TCRdb table, and some are missing; sequencing was by immunoSEQ multiplex PCR. Here the sample spans around 58,000 clones, 88% being singletons. The sample taken for sequencing was peripheral blood. The receptors here all came from a woman aged 55 to 70 with COVID-19, enrolled during active disease. The CDR3 runs from the conserved cysteine through the conserved F or W. The order of the fields is CDR3 protein, CDR3 DNA, J gene, V gene, clone size, D gene. A D gene is named only where the DNA matches it firmly. A row's size may be missing; if present it is once, few, many or a size class.

CDR3: CASSVVRGGAFF
DNA: TGTGCCAGCAGCGTAGTGAGGGGGGGAGCTTTCTTT
J: TRBJ1-1
V: TRBV9
size: NA
D: NA

CDR3: CASSSQGASYEQYF
DNA: TGTGCCAGCAGCTCACAGGGGGCCTCCTACGAGCAGTACTTC
J: TRBJ2-7
V: TRBV3-1/TRBV3-2
size: NA
D: TRBD1

CDR3: CASSHLNSPLHF
DNA: TGTGCCAGCAGCCACCTCAATTCACCCCTCCACTTT
J: TRBJ1-6
V: TRBV3-1/TRBV3-2
size: NA
D: NA

CDR3: CASSSSGGAGTEAFF
DNA: TGTGCCAGCAGTTCCTCGGGGGGGGCCGGGACTGAAGCTTTCTTT
J: TRBJ1-1
V: TRBV27
size: NA
D: NA

CDR3: CASSVGGTQGSEQYF
DNA: TGTGCCAGCAGCGTAGGAGGGACCCAGGGGAGCGAGCAGTACTTC
J: TRBJ2-7
V: TRBV9
size: once
D: NA

CDR3: CASSFQGPGETQYF
DNA: TGTGCCAGCAGCTTCCAAGGCCCGGGAGAGACCCAGTACTTC
J: TRBJ2-5
V: TRBV5-4
size: few
D: NA

CDR3: CASGGISGNTIYF
DNA: TGTGCCAGCGGAGGGATTAGTGGAAACACCATATATTTT
J: TRBJ1-3
V: TRBV7-9
size: NA
D: NA

CDR3: CASSQSGSETQYF
DNA: TGCGCCAGCAGCCAAAGCGGCTCCGAGACCCAGTACTTC
J: TRBJ2-5
V: TRBV4-1
size: NA
D: NA

CDR3: CSASGQGDEKLFF
DNA: TGCAGTGCTAGTGGACAGGGGGATGAAAAACTGTTTTTT
J: TRBJ1-4
V: TRBV20-1
size: once
D: TRBD1

CDR3: CASSRASSYNSPLHF
DNA: TGTGCCAGCAGCCGCGCAAGCTCCTATAATTCACCCCTCCACTTT
J: TRBJ1-6
V: TRBV3-1/TRBV3-2
size: NA
D: NA

CDR3: CASSVMDRGRGETQYF
DNA: TGTGCCAGCAGTGTAATGGACAGGGGGCGAGGGGAGACCCAGTACTTC
J: TRBJ2-5
V: TRBV6-1
size: once
D: TRBD1

CDR3: CASREIGGELFF
DNA: TGTGCCAGCCGGGAAATCGGCGGGGAGCTGTTTTTT
J: TRBJ2-2
V: TRBV2
size: NA
D: NA

CDR3: CASSLLFRGFGNQPQHF
DNA: TGTGCCAGCAGTTTACTATTTAGGGGGTTTGGTAATCAGCCCCAGCATTTT
J: TRBJ1-5
V: TRBV27
size: few
D: NA

CDR3: CASSSGTLYEQYF
DNA: TGTGCCAGCAGTAGCGGGACCCTATACGAGCAGTACTTC
J: TRBJ2-7
V: TRBV28
size: NA
D: TRBD2

CDR3: CASSPPGGSRYEQYF
DNA: TGTGCCAGCAGCCCCCCTGGCGGGAGTCGATACGAGCAGTACTTC
J: TRBJ2-7
V: TRBV13
size: NA
D: TRBD2

CDR3: CASSLDRTTGELFF
DNA: TGTGCCAGCAGTTTAGACAGGACCACCGGGGAGCTGTTTTTT
J: TRBJ2-2
V: TRBV28
size: few
D: NA

CDR3: CASSPHPTGIYGYTF
DNA: TGTGCCAGCAGCCCGCACCCTACAGGAATCTATGGCTACACCTTC
J: TRBJ1-2
V: TRBV7-9
size: NA
D: NA

CDR3: CASSPLMNTEAFF
DNA: TGTGCCAGCAGCCCGCTAATGAACACTGAAGCTTTCTTT
J: TRBJ1-1
V: TRBV7-9
size: NA
D: NA

CDR3: CASSLDIQTGISGNTIYF
DNA: TGTGCCAGCAGCTTAGACATCCAAACCGGTATCTCTGGAAACACCATATATTTT
J: TRBJ1-3
V: TRBV5-5
size: once
D: NA

CDR3: CASSLLGGTYNSPLHF
DNA: TGTGCCAGCAGCCTGTTAGGGGGCACCTATAATTCACCCCTCCACTTT
J: TRBJ1-6
V: TRBV11-2
size: NA
D: TRBD1

CDR3: CAISESAGGSKNIQYF
DNA: TGTGCCATCAGTGAATCGGCAGGGGGCTCCAAAAACATTCAGTACTTC
J: TRBJ2-4
V: TRBV10-3
size: NA
D: TRBD1

CDR3: CASNRREGSTDTQYF
DNA: TGTGCCAGCAACCGACGGGAGGGGAGCACAGATACGCAGTATTTT
J: TRBJ2-3
V: TRBV27
size: NA
D: TRBD2

CDR3: CASSPSTGGFKDGYTF
DNA: TGTGCCAGCTCACCGTCGACAGGGGGCTTCAAGGATGGCTACACCTTC
J: TRBJ1-2
V: TRBV18
size: NA
D: TRBD1

CDR3: CASSFVPGLAGTGELFF
DNA: TGTGCCAGCAGCTTCGTACCGGGACTAGCGGGGACCGGGGAGCTGTTTTTT
J: TRBJ2-2
V: TRBV7-2
size: NA
D: TRBD2

CDR3: CAWSGDSNQPQHF
DNA: TGTGCCTGGAGTGGAGATAGCAATCAGCCCCAGCATTTT
J: TRBJ1-5
V: TRBV30
size: NA
D: NA

CDR3: CASSVAPSGTSEQYF
DNA: TGTGCCAGCAGCGTAGCCCCGTCGGGGACAAGCGAGCAGTACTTC
J: TRBJ2-7
V: TRBV9
size: NA
D: NA

CDR3: CASSLAPGGHSIHEQFF
DNA: TGTGCCAGCAGCTTGGCCCCGGGGGGCCATTCGATCCATGAGCAGTTCTTC
J: TRBJ2-1
V: TRBV5-4
size: NA
D: NA

CDR3: CASSYSRTGNEKLFF
DNA: TGTGCCAGCAGTTACTCTCGGACAGGGAATGAAAAACTGTTTTTT
J: TRBJ1-4
V: TRBV6-2/TRBV6-3
size: NA
D: TRBD1

CDR3: CASSLPPGYEQYF
DNA: TGTGCCAGCAGCTTACCCCCCGGGTACGAGCAGTACTTC
J: TRBJ2-7
V: TRBV11-3
size: few
D: NA

CDR3: CASSSAGEEADTQYF
DNA: TGTGCCAGCAGTTCCGCCGGGGAGGAGGCAGATACGCAGTATTTT
J: TRBJ2-3
V: TRBV27
size: NA
D: NA

CDR3: CASSFDRTGSYEQYF
DNA: TGCGCCAGCAGCTTCGACAGGACAGGTTCGTACGAGCAGTACTTC
J: TRBJ2-7
V: TRBV5-1
size: NA
D: TRBD1

CDR3: CASSSRGRALYNEQFF
DNA: TGTGCCAGCAGCTCCCGAGGGCGGGCCCTATACAATGAGCAGTTCTTC
J: TRBJ2-1
V: TRBV7-2
size: NA
D: NA

CDR3: CASSVGGLGSTDTQYF
DNA: TGTGCCAGCAGCGTAGGGGGACTAGGGAGCACAGATACGCAGTATTTT
J: TRBJ2-3
V: TRBV9
size: NA
D: TRBD2

CDR3: CASSLLAGRSHNEQFF
DNA: TGTGCCAGCTCTCTCCTAGCGGGAAGATCTCACAATGAGCAGTTCTTC
J: TRBJ2-1
V: TRBV18
size: NA
D: TRBD2

CDR3: CAISDGKGAGNQPQHF
DNA: TGTGCCATCAGTGATGGTAAGGGGGCAGGAAATCAGCCCCAGCATTTT
J: TRBJ1-5
V: TRBV10-3
size: NA
D: TRBD1

CDR3: CASSPRYDSGRTDTQYF
DNA: TGTGCCAGCAGCCCTCGGTATGACAGTGGACGCACAGATACGCAGTATTTT
J: TRBJ2-3
V: TRBV6-4
size: NA
D: NA

CDR3: CASSRDRVGGYTF
DNA: TGTGCCAGCAGCCGAGACAGGGTCGGGGGCTACACCTTC
J: TRBJ1-2
V: TRBV7-2
size: once
D: TRBD1

CDR3: CATTGQDEQYF
DNA: TGTGCCACTACCGGACAGGACGAGCAGTACTTC
J: TRBJ2-7
V: TRBV10-3
size: NA
D: TRBD1

CDR3: CASSFTPARAQVF
DNA: TGTGCCAGCAGTTTTACCCCCGCCAGGGCGCAGGTCTTC
J: TRBJ2-1
V: TRBV6-2/TRBV6-3
size: NA
D: NA

CDR3: CASSAQGGEQYF
DNA: TGTGCCAGCAGTGCCCAGGGGGGCGAGCAGTACTTC
J: TRBJ2-7
V: TRBV2
size: NA
D: NA

CDR3: CASSPRAQDNSPLHF
DNA: TGTGCCAGCTCTCCGAGAGCCCAGGATAATTCACCCCTCCACTTT
J: TRBJ1-6
V: TRBV18
size: once
D: NA

CDR3: CASSIDIRDRFYGYTF
DNA: TGTGCCAGTAGTATAGATATCCGAGACAGGTTCTATGGCTACACCTTC
J: TRBJ1-2
V: TRBV19
size: NA
D: NA

CDR3: CASGQGSWEPQHF
DNA: TGTGCCAGCGGACAGGGGAGTTGGGAGCCCCAGCATTTT
J: TRBJ1-5
V: TRBV12-3/TRBV12-4
size: NA
D: TRBD1

CDR3: CASSSGGKLFF
DNA: TGTGCCAGCAGCTCCGGTGGAAAACTGTTTTTT
J: TRBJ1-4
V: TRBV12-3/TRBV12-4
size: NA
D: NA

CDR3: CASSTRGGSGNEQFF
DNA: TGTGCCAGCAGCACCCGGGGCGGGAGTGGAAATGAGCAGTTCTTC
J: TRBJ2-1
V: TRBV3-1/TRBV3-2
size: NA
D: TRBD2

CDR3: CASSLPGTADNEQFF
DNA: TGTGCCAGCAGCTTACCTGGGACAGCCGACAATGAGCAGTTCTTC
J: TRBJ2-1
V: TRBV11-3
size: NA
D: TRBD1

CDR3: CASSQEAMSMNGEKLFF
DNA: TGTGCCAGCAGCCAAGAAGCGATGTCGATGAACGGTGAAAAACTGTTTTTT
J: TRBJ1-4
V: TRBV4-2
size: NA
D: NA

CDR3: CASSSVIGQGPNEQFF
DNA: TGTGCCAGCAGCTCGGTGATTGGACAGGGGCCCAATGAGCAGTTCTTC
J: TRBJ2-1
V: TRBV11-2
size: NA
D: TRBD1

CDR3: CATTDGQGNEQYF
DNA: TGTGCCACCACTGACGGACAGGGGAACGAGCAGTACTTC
J: TRBJ2-7
V: TRBV24-1
size: once
D: TRBD1

CDR3: CASRKDRGPTDTQYF
DNA: TGTGCCAGCAGAAAGGACAGGGGCCCCACAGATACGCAGTATTTT
J: TRBJ2-3
V: TRBV2
size: NA
D: TRBD1

CDR3: CASSYSFRGGYTF
DNA: TGTGCCAGCAGTTACTCTTTCAGGGGGGGCTACACCTTC
J: TRBJ1-2
V: TRBV6-5
size: NA
D: TRBD1

CDR3: CASTRSGELFF
DNA: TGTGCCAGCACCAGGTCCGGGGAGCTGTTTTTT
J: TRBJ2-2
V: TRBV6-5
size: NA
D: NA

CDR3: CASRERQGMDSGNTIYF
DNA: TGTGCCAGTAGGGAGAGACAGGGTATGGACTCTGGAAACACCATATATTTT
J: TRBJ1-3
V: TRBV19
size: NA
D: TRBD1

CDR3: CASSRIRGAGDEKLFF
DNA: TGTGCCAGCAGTCGAATCAGGGGCGCCGGTGATGAAAAACTGTTTTTT
J: TRBJ1-4
V: TRBV6-2/TRBV6-3
size: NA
D: NA

CDR3: CASSPLGTGVADTQYF
DNA: TGTGCCAGCTCACCACTAGGGACAGGCGTGGCAGATACGCAGTATTTT
J: TRBJ2-3
V: TRBV18
size: NA
D: TRBD1